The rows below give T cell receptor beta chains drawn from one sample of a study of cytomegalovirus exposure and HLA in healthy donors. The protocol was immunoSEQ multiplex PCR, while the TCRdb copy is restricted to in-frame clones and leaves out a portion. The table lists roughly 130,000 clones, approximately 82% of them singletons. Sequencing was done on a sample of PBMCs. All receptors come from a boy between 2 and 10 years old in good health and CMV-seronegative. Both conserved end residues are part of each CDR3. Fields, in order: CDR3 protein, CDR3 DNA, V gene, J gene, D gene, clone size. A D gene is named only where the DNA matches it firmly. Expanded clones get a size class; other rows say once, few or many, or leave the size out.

CASRNPGQGFLKTEAFF	TGTGCCAGCAGGAATCCGGGACAGGGGTTTCTGAAAACTGAAGCTTTCTTT	TRBV2	TRBJ1-1	TRBD1	-
CASSQDRVRREHPRWETQYF	TGCGCCAGCAGCCAAGATCGGGTACGGCGGGAGCATCCCCGGTGGGAGACCCAGTACTTC	TRBV4-1	TRBJ2-5	TRBD2	-
CASPEATGVYGYTF	TGTGCCAGCCCAGAAGCGACAGGGGTATATGGCTACACCTTC	TRBV6-5	TRBJ1-2	TRBD1	few
CASSDTGGAGQPQHF	TGTGCCAGCAGTGACACAGGGGGCGCGGGCCAGCCCCAGCATTTT	TRBV6-4	TRBJ1-5	TRBD1	-
CASSQHQVYGQEAFF	TGTGCCAGCAGCCAACACCAGGTATACGGACAGGAAGCTTTCTTT	TRBV4-2	TRBJ1-1	-	-
CASSARTGVYGYTF	TGTGCCAGCAGCGCGCGGACAGGGGTCTATGGCTACACCTTC	TRBV13	TRBJ1-2	TRBD1	-
CASSQDRAGGPETQYF	TGTGCCAGCAGCCAAGATCGCGCGGGGGGGCCCGAGACCCAGTACTTC	TRBV4-2	TRBJ2-5	TRBD2	-
CASSLAGGAIDEQFF	TGTGCCAGCAGCTTAGCGGGGGGGGCCATCGATGAGCAGTTCTTC	TRBV5-4	TRBJ2-1	TRBD2	-
CASSLEPGQHNEQFF	TGCGCCAGCAGCTTGGAGCCGGGACAGCACAATGAGCAGTTCTTC	TRBV5-1	TRBJ2-1	TRBD1	-
CASRGGGTGRNTIYF	TGTGCCAGCAGAGGGGGAGGGACAGGGCGAAACACCATATATTTT	TRBV6-5	TRBJ1-3	TRBD1	few
CASSGNIVGGPQDTQYF	TGCGCCAGCAGCGGGAACATCGTAGGGGGCCCTCAAGATACGCAGTATTTT	TRBV4-3	TRBJ2-3	TRBD1	few
CASSRYRNTEAFF	TGTGCCAGCAGCCGCTACAGGAACACTGAAGCTTTCTTT	TRBV14	TRBJ1-1	-	-
CASSPYSGGVYNEQFF	TGTGCCAGCAGCCCATATAGCGGGGGGGTATACAATGAGCAGTTCTTC	TRBV11-3	TRBJ2-1	TRBD2	-
CASSPSPRAEAFF	TGTGCCAGCAGCCCCTCGCCGAGGGCTGAAGCTTTCTTT	TRBV9	TRBJ1-1	-	-
CASSQGRGELYNEQFF	TGCGCCAGCAGCCAAGGGCGGGGGGAACTATACAATGAGCAGTTCTTC	TRBV4-3	TRBJ2-1	TRBD2	-
CASSKIGDISYEQYF	TGTGCCAGCAGCAAAATAGGGGACATCTCCTACGAGCAGTACTTC	TRBV7-2	TRBJ2-7	-	-
CAWDMGSSDTDTQYF	TGTGCCTGGGACATGGGGAGTAGCGACACAGATACGCAGTATTTT	TRBV30	TRBJ2-3	-	-
CASSVEGTSGSHPDTQYF	TGTGCCAGCAGCGTAGAGGGGACTAGCGGGAGTCACCCAGATACGCAGTATTTT	TRBV9	TRBJ2-3	TRBD2	-
CASSLASVSYNEQFF	TGTGCCAGCAGCTTAGCTAGCGTTTCCTACAATGAGCAGTTCTTC	TRBV11-3	TRBJ2-1	-	-
CASSRGGFPYEQYF	TGTGCCAGCAGTAGGGGGGGCTTTCCCTACGAGCAGTACTTC	TRBV19	TRBJ2-7	-	-
CASSWSDTGELFF	TGTGCCAGCAGTTGGAGTGACACCGGGGAGCTGTTTTTT	TRBV6-5	TRBJ2-2	-	-
CASSVGQGGLMSGKLFF	TGTGCCAGCAGCGTAGGGCAAGGGGGCCTAATGAGCGGAAAACTGTTTTTT	TRBV9	TRBJ1-4	TRBD1	-
CASSLKEGAQPQHF	TGCGCCAGCAGTCTGAAGGAGGGGGCCCAGCCCCAGCATTTT	TRBV5-1	TRBJ1-5	TRBD1	-
CASSGRRTANTGELFF	TGTGCCAGCAGTGGGCGACGGACAGCGAACACCGGGGAGCTGTTTTTT	TRBV2	TRBJ2-2	-	-
CASSQGLLYGYTF	TGTGCCAGCAGCCAAGGACTTCTCTATGGCTACACCTTC	TRBV14	TRBJ1-2	-	-
CASSLDRGRTEAFF	TGCGCCAGCAGCTTAGACAGGGGACGGACTGAAGCTTTCTTT	TRBV5-1	TRBJ1-1	TRBD1	-
CASSGGGAPSGANVLTF	TGTGCCAGCAGCGGAGGGGGCGCCCCTTCTGGGGCCAACGTCCTGACTTTC	TRBV13	TRBJ2-6	-	-
CASSLYGGYEQYF	TGTGCCAGCAGCTTGTACGGGGGCTACGAGCAGTACTTC	TRBV5-4	TRBJ2-7	-	-
CASSPYIGEGDEAFF	TGTGCCAGCAGCCCTTATATCGGGGAGGGGGACGAAGCTTTCTTT	TRBV7-2	TRBJ1-1	-	-
CASSLKTGDTEAFF	TGTGCCAGCAGCTTAAAAACAGGGGACACTGAAGCTTTCTTT	TRBV7-9	TRBJ1-1	TRBD1	-
CASSYRSSSYNEQFF	TGTGCCAGCAGCTACAGGAGTTCTTCCTACAATGAGCAGTTCTTC	TRBV9	TRBJ2-1	-	-
CASSAGTSGGVGEQFF	TGTGCCAGCAGCGCCGGGACTAGCGGGGGTGTCGGTGAGCAGTTCTTC	TRBV9	TRBJ2-1	TRBD2	-
CAWSGQGRDTQYF	TGTGCCTGGAGCGGACAGGGGCGGGATACGCAGTATTTT	TRBV30	TRBJ2-3	TRBD1	-
CASSSQRGGYSQYF	TGTGCCAGCAGCTCTCAGCGGGGGGGCTATTCGCAGTATTTT	TRBV14	TRBJ2-3	TRBD2	-
CASTPGGASGANVLTF	TGTGCCAGTACCCCCGGAGGGGCCTCTGGGGCCAACGTCCTGACTTTC	TRBV19	TRBJ2-6	-	-
CASSLARWDSNYGYTF	TGCGCCAGCAGCTTGGCGCGTTGGGACTCGAACTATGGCTACACCTTC	TRBV5-1	TRBJ1-2	-	-
CASRRPGGRFTGELFF	TGTGCCAGCAGGCGTCCAGGGGGCCGGTTCACCGGGGAGCTGTTTTTT	TRBV11-2	TRBJ2-2	TRBD1	-
CASGEREADKETQYF	TGTGCCAGCGGGGAGCGGGAGGCGGACAAAGAGACCCAGTACTTC	TRBV28	TRBJ2-5	TRBD2	-
CSSGRDREDGEAFF	TGTTCCAGCGGCCGGGACAGGGAGGACGGTGAAGCTTTCTTT	TRBV7-9	TRBJ1-1	TRBD1	once
CASFEDRGNTEAFF	TGTGCCAGCTTTGAGGACAGGGGGAACACTGAAGCTTTCTTT	TRBV6-5	TRBJ1-1	TRBD1	-
CASSLLGGEQYF	TGCGCCAGCAGCTTGCTAGGGGGCGAGCAGTACTTC	TRBV5-1	TRBJ2-7	-	-
CASSPLLMTEAFF	TGTGCCAGCAGTCCCCTGTTAATGACTGAAGCTTTCTTT	TRBV27	TRBJ1-1	-	-
CASSPRRVGGNTEAFF	TGTGCCAGCAGCCCACGACGGGTAGGGGGTAACACTGAAGCTTTCTTT	TRBV7-8	TRBJ1-1	-	-
CATSPRWGTGSSYEQYF	TGTGCCACCAGCCCACGGTGGGGGACAGGGAGCTCCTACGAGCAGTACTTC	TRBV15	TRBJ2-7	TRBD1	-
CASSYLSGSYEQYF	TGTGCCAGCAGTTACCTCAGCGGCTCCTACGAGCAGTACTTC	TRBV6-6	TRBJ2-7	-	-